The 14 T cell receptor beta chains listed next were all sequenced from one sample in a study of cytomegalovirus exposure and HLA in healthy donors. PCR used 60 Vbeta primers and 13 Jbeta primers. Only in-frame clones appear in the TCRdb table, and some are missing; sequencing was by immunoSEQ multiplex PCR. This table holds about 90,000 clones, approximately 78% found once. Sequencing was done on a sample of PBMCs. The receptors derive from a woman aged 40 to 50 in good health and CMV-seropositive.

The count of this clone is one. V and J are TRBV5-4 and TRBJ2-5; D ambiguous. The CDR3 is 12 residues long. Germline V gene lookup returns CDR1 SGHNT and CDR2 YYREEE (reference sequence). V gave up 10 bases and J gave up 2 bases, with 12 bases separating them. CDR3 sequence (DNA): TGTGCCCTAGGTAGCAGTCAAGAGACCCAGTACTTC. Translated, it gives CALGSSQETQYF.

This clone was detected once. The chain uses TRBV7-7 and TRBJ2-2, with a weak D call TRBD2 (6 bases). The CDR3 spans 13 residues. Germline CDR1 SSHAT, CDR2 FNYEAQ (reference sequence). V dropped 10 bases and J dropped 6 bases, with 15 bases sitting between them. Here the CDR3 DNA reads TGTGCCAAGCTAGCGACAGAACCCGGGGAGCTGTTTTTT. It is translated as CAKLATEPGELFF.

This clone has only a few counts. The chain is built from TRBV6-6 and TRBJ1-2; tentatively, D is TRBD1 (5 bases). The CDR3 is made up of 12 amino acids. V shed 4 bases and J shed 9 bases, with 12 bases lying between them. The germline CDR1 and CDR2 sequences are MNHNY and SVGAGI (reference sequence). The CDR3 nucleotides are TGTGCCAGCAGTTTGACAGTTATACGCTACACCTTC. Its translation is CASSLTVIRYTF.

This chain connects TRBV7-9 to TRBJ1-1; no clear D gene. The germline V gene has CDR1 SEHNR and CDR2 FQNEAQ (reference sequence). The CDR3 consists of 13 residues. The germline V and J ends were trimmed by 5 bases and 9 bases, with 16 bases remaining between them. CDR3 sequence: CASSARSEAQAFF. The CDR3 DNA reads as TGTGCCAGCAGCGCCCGGTCTGAGGCTCAAGCTTTCTTT.

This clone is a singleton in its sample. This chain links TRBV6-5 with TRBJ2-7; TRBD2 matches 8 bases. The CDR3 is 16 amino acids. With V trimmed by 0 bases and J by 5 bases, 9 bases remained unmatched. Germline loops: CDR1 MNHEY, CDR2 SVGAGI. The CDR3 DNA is TGTGCCAGCAGTTACTCCGGGACTAGGTCCCAGGACGAGCAGTACTTC. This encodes CASSYSGTRSQDEQYF.

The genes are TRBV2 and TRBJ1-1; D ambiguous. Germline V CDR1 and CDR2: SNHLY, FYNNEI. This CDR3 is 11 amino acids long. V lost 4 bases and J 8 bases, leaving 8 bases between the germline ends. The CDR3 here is CASSVEQEAFF. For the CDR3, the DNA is TGTGCCAGCAGTGTAGAGCAAGAAGCTTTCTTT.

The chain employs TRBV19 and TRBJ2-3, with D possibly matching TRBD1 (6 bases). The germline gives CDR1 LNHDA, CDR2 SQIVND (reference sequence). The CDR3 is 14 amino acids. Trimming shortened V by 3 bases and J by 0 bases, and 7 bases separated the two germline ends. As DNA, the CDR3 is TGTGCCAGTAGTATTGACAGGAGCACAGATACGCAGTATTTT. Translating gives CASSIDRSTDTQYF.

The CDR3 sequence: CASSLTGGVRENYGYTF. The DNA for the CDR3 is TGTGCCAGCAGTCTAACAGGGGGCGTTCGGGAGAACTATGGCTACACCTTC. The J gene is TRBJ1-2, the V gene TRBV28; 9 nucleotides match TRBD1. V dropped 5 bases and J dropped 2; count of bases not matched to a gene: 12. Germline V CDR1 and CDR2: MDHEN, SYDVKM. The CDR3 is 17 amino acids.

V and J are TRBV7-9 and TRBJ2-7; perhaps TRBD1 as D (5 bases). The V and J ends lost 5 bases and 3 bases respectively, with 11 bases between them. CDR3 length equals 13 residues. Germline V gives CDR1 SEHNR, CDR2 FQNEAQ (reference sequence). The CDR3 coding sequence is TGTGCCAGCAGCAAAGAAACAGGCTACGAGCAGTACTTC. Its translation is CASSKETGYEQYF.

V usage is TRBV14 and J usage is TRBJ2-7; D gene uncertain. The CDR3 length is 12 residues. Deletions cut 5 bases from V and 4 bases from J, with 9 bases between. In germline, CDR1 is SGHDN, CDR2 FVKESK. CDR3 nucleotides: TGTGCCAGCAGCTCAGTCCCGTACGAGCAGTACTTC. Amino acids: CASSSVPYEQYF.

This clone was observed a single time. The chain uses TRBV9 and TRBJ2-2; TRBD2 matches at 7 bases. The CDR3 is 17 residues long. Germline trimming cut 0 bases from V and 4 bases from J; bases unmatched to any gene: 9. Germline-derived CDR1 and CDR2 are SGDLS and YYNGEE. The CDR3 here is CASSVGGGRASTGELFF. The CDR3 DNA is TGTGCCAGCAGCGTAGGGGGGGGGAGGGCGAGCACCGGGGAGCTGTTTTTT.

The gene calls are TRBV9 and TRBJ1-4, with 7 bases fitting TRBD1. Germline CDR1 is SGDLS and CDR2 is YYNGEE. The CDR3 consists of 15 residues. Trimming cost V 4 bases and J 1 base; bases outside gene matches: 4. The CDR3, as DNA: TGTGCCAGCAGCACCCGACAGGGAACTAATGAAAAACTGTTTTTT. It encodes CASSTRQGTNEKLFF.

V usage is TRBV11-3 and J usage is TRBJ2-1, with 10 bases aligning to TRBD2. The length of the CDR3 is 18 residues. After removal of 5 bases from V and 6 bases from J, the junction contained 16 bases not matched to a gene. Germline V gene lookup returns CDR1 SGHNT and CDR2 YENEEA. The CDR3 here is CASSPSSAGGPEVNEQFF. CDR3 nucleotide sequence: TGTGCCAGCAGCCCATCTTCAGCGGGAGGGCCGGAGGTCAATGAGCAGTTCTTC. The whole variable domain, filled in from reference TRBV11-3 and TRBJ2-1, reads EAGVVQSPRYKIIEKKQPVAFWCNPISGHNTLYWYLQNLGQGPELLIRYENEEAVDDSQLPKDRFSAERLKGVDSTLKIQPAELGDSAVYLCASSPSSAGGPEVNEQFFGPGTRLTVL.

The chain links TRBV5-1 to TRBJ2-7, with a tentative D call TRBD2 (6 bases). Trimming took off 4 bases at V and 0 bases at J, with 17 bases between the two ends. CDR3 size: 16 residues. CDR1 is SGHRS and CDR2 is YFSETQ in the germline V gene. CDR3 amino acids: CASSGIEAGSSYEQYF. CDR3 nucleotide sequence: TGCGCCAGCAGCGGAATCGAGGCGGGAAGCTCCTACGAGCAGTACTTC.